This is a list of T cell receptor beta chains from one sample in a study of T cell repertoires in cytomegalovirus infection. Each CDR3 protein is one row after TCRdb ran MiXCR on the reads. The repertoire holds a few hundred thousand distinct CDR3 sequences, 8% to 10% seen once, with approximately 4.5% in the top ten. Specimen: PBMCs. The receptors come from a human donor in good health (CMV status not recorded). Some clones in this sample may be carry-over from other donors' samples. Both conserved end residues are part of each CDR3. Not all rows give a size; the values are once, few, many and, for expanded clones, a class.

CDR3	V	J	size
CASSEQGFGNTEAFF	TRBV28	TRBJ1-1	many
CASGRSSPMNTEAFF	TRBV11-2	TRBJ1-1	-
CASSLFVDHLIYEQYF	TRBV7-2	TRBJ2-7	many
CASSLSLAGADTQYF	TRBV7-2	TRBJ2-3	many
CASSKADLANVLTF	TRBV6-2/TRBV6-3	TRBJ2-6	-
CASSPLTGGGGTEAFF	TRBV6-6	TRBJ1-1	few
CASSRRGLAGGGAYNEQFF	TRBV6-6	TRBJ2-1	-
CSPRLAGATDTQYF	TRBV20-1	TRBJ2-3	-
CASSQRGNRGENSPLHF	TRBV4-1	TRBJ1-6	few
CSAPSDRVYEQYF	TRBV20-1	TRBJ2-7	few
CASSSPWLAGRQETQYF	TRBV11-2	TRBJ2-5	many
CASGPVMNTEAFF	TRBV6-1	TRBJ1-1	few
CASSAGLAGGPSSYNEQFF	TRBV5-1	TRBJ2-1	-
CASSLGRDAFF	TRBV7-6	TRBJ1-1	-
CASSLAPSGDYNEQFF	TRBV11-1	TRBJ2-1	-
CASSPTWTSTDTQYF	TRBV12-3/TRBV12-4	TRBJ2-3	-
CASSSRGRESF	TRBV28	TRBJ2-7	-
CASSPGTGKSNQPQHF	TRBV7-6	TRBJ1-5	many
CASSFRRGIYSTDTQYF	TRBV7-2	TRBJ2-3	few
CAISGGGYEQYF	TRBV10-3	TRBJ2-7	few
CASSAGTGRYEQYF	TRBV7-9	TRBJ2-7	few
CATSMGGRGSTTEAFF	TRBV15	TRBJ1-1	few
CASSFWRQGPGYRNSPLHF	TRBV28	TRBJ1-6	few
CSALRGFETQYF	TRBV20-1	TRBJ2-5	-
CASSLRQGNIQYF	TRBV7-6	TRBJ2-4	many
CASKNGYYNEQFF	TRBV2	TRBJ2-1	-
CASSLTGGGDSSYEQYF	TRBV6-6	TRBJ2-7	many
CASSLTVANEQFF	TRBV7-3	TRBJ2-1	few
CSFGLASNEQFF	TRBV29-1	TRBJ2-1	-
CASSPSSGRSGTQYF	TRBV6-8	TRBJ2-5	few
CSVKTGGLNTEAFF	TRBV29-1	TRBJ1-1	many
CASSHPRGDGGNTIYF	TRBV12-3/TRBV12-4	TRBJ1-3	many